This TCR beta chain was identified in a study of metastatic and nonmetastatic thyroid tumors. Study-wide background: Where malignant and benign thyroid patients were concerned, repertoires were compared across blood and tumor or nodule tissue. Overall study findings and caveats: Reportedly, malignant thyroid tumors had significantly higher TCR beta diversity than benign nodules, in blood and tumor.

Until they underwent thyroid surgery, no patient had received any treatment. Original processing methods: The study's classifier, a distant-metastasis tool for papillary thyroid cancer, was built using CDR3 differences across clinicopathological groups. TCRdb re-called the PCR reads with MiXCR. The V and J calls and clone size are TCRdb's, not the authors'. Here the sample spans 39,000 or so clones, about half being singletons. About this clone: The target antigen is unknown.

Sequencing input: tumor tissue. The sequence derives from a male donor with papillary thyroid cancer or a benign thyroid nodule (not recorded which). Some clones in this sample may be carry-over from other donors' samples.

CDR3 region: CASSFLTSGTGGREQPQHF. DNA of the CDR3: TGTGCCAGCAGTTTTTTGACCTCCGGGACAGGGGGACGGGAGCAGCCCCAGCATTTT. This chain uses TRBV28 with TRBJ1-5; 11 nucleotides agree with TRBD1. The CDR3 runs 19 residues. Looked up from germline, CDR1 is MDHEN and CDR2 is SYDVKM. J lost 7 bases, V lost 3 bases, and 17 bases had no gene match.